These 2 T cell receptor beta chains came from one sample sequenced in a study of technical replicates of blood from a handful of donors. Sequenced by immunoSEQ multiplex PCR; TCRdb stores in-frame clones only, minus some. The sample lists approximately 81,000 clones, 75% to 90% seen once, with roughly 3.7% in the top ten. The specimen was PBMCs. The source of these receptors is a human donor in good health. Some clones in this sample may be carry-over from other donors' samples.

This chain uses TRBV4-1 with TRBJ1-6; 7 nucleotides match TRBD1. V gave up 2 bases and J gave up 9 bases; unmatched junction bases: 7. Germline V CDR1 and CDR2: MGHRA, YSYEKL. The CDR3 totals 15 residues. The CDR3 reads CASSQPTGTGSPLHF. DNA for the CDR3: TGCGCCAGCAGCCAACCGACAGGGACGGGTTCACCCCTCCACTTT.

The chain is built from TRBV7-8 and TRBJ2-3; 11 bases fit TRBD2. V was clipped by 5 bases and J by 4 bases; unmatched bases: 8. CDR1 SGHVS and CDR2 FQNEAQ come from the germline V gene. The CDR3 loop spans 16 amino acids. The CDR3 sequence is CASSPIGLAGPDTQYF. DNA of the CDR3: TGTGCCAGCAGCCCGATAGGACTAGCGGGTCCAGATACGCAGTATTTT.